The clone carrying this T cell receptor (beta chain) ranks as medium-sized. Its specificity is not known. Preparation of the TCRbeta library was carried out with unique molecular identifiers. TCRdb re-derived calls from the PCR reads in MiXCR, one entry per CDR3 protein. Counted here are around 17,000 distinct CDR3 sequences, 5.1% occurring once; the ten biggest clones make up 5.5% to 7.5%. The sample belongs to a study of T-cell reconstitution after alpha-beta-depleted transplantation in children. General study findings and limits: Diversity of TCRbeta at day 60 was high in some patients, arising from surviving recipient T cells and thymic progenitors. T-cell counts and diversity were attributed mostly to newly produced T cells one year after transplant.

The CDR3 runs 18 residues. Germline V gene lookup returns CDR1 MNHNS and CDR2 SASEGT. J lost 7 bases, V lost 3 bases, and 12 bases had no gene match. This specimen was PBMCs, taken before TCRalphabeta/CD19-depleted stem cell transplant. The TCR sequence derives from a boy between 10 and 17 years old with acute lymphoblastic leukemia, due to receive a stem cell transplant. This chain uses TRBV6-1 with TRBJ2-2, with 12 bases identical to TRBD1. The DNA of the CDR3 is TGTGCCAGCAGTGACGGGACAGGGGGCGAACCGAATTACGGGGAGCTGTTTTTT. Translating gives CASSDGTGGEPNYGELFF.